This entry lists 19 T cell receptor beta chains sequenced from one sample in a study of T cells in Graves' hyperthyroidism and ophthalmopathy. What was amplified from RNA transcripts were TCR beta CDR3 regions. When the TCR CDR3 underwent first-round RT-PCR, the HTBI primer set was used. One entry per CDR3 protein results from TCRdb running MiXCR on the multiplex PCR reads. This repertoire shows 300,000 or so distinct CDR3 sequences, about 15% found once; its top ten account for around 34%. The sequenced sample was blood. Source of these receptors: a man aged 25 to 40 with Graves' hyperthyroidism.

This clonotype was counted ten times or more. The CDR3 loop is CASRLSSTGNTEAFF. DNA of the CDR3: TGTGCCAGTAGACTTTCTTCAACAGGGAACACTGAAGCTTTCTTT. The V call is TRBV19, the J call TRBJ1-1; a weak D match, TRBD1 (5 bases). Germline values: CDR1 LNHDA, CDR2 SQIVND (reference sequence). This CDR3 region has 15 residues. V shed 6 bases and J shed 1 base, with 15 bases lying between them. The full variable domain, completed using reference TRBV19 and TRBJ1-1, is DGGITQSPKYLFRKEGQNVTLSCEQNLNHDAMYWYRQDPGQGLRLIYYSQIVNDFQKGDIAEGYSVSREKKESFPLTVTSAQKNPTAFYLCASRLSSTGNTEAFFGQGTRLTVV.

This clonotype occurred many times. The chain joins TRBV11-2 to TRBJ2-5; either TRBD1 or TRBD2 may fit D (5 bases each). Germline-derived CDR1 and CDR2 are SGHAT and FQNNGV. The CDR3 runs to 13 residues. The V end was cut by 5 bases, the J end by 9 bases, with 16 bases between. CDR3 in DNA: TGTGCCAGCAGCCCCCTCCGGGAAGGGGCCCAGTACTTC. Amino acid sequence: CASSPLREGAQYF.

V gene TRBV12-3 or TRBV12-4 combines with J gene TRBJ2-3; D possibly uses TRBD1 or TRBD2 (5 bases each). The V end lost 4 bases, the J end lost 2 bases, and 13 bases lay between the germline ends. The CDR3 has 15 amino acids. Written as DNA, the CDR3 is TGTGCCAGCAGTTCGCCCGGGACCAACACAGATACGCAGTATTTT. Protein product: CASSSPGTNTDTQYF.

The V call is TRBV4-2, the J call TRBJ2-4; TRBD2 matches 9 bases. The CDR3 runs to 17 residues. Unmatched junction bases numbered 8, after V lost 4 bases and J lost 1 base. Germline CDR1 LGHNA, CDR2 YNFKEQ. The CDR3 loop reads CASSLSSGAGAKNIQYF. The CDR3 DNA reads TGTGCCAGCAGCCTTTCTAGCGGGGCGGGGGCCAAAAACATTCAGTACTTC.

There are a few counts of this clonotype. The chain is built from TRBV6-1 and TRBJ2-6, with 8 bases aligning to TRBD1. Germline V lookup: CDR1 MNHNS, CDR2 SASEGT. Trimming removed 7 bases from V and 0 bases from J; junction bases left unmatched: 11. This CDR3 has 18 residues. For the CDR3, the DNA is TGTGCCAGCACCGAAGAGACAGGGGACCCCTCTGGGGCCAACGTCCTGACTTTC. The encoded protein is CASTEETGDPSGANVLTF.

This clonotype was recorded at least ten times. The chain couples TRBV27 to TRBJ2-5; perhaps TRBD1 as D (5 bases). CDR1 is MNHEY and CDR2 is SMNVEV in the germline V gene (reference sequence). The CDR3 totals 16 residues. V lost 1 base to trimming and J lost 5 bases, with 17 bases between them. DNA of the CDR3: TGTGCCAGCAGTTTATTAGATCCAAGGGGTGGGGAGACCCAGTACTTC. Translated: CASSLLDPRGGETQYF.

This clonotype has at least ten counts. The gene calls are TRBV11-2 and TRBJ1-1; TRBD1 agrees at 8 bases. Germline trimming cut 6 bases from V and 4 bases from J; bases unmatched to any gene: 7. This CDR3 comprises 14 residues. CDR1 SGHAT and CDR2 FQNNGV come from the germline V gene. The CDR3 DNA is TGTGCCAGCAGGATGACAACAGGGGGCACTGAAGCTTTCTTT. Protein sequence: CASRMTTGGTEAFF.

This clonotype was detected many times. The chain links TRBV2 to TRBJ2-7; TRBD2 matches 8 bases. V lost 4 bases to trimming and J lost 4 bases; unmatched junction nucleotides: 6. Germline V gene data show CDR1 as SNHLY and CDR2 as FYNNEI. This CDR3 is 14 amino acids long. Written as DNA, the CDR3 is TGTGCCAGCAGTGGCACTAGCGGATATTACGAGCAGTACTTC. This translates into CASSGTSGYYEQYF.

The chain uses TRBV6-1 and TRBJ2-7, with a weak D call TRBD2 (5 bases). The CDR3 covers 14 residues. V dropped 7 bases and J dropped 3 bases, with 16 bases sitting between them. CDR1 is MNHNS and CDR2 is SASEGT in the germline V gene. The CDR3 is CASIISTGYYEQYF. The CDR3 nucleotides read TGTGCCAGCATTATAAGCACGGGGTACTACGAGCAGTACTTC.

The DNA of the CDR3 is TGTGCCAGCAGCTTCTCTCCGAACACTGAAGCTTTCTTT. Its protein product is CASSFSPNTEAFF. This chain connects TRBV7-9 to TRBJ1-1; D call uncertain. The V and J ends lost 3 bases and 1 base respectively, with 6 bases between them. Looked up from germline, CDR1 is SEHNR and CDR2 is FQNEAQ (reference sequence). This CDR3 is built from 13 residues.

This clonotype was detected only a few times. V is TRBV10-2 and J is TRBJ2-1; tentative D call: TRBD2 (5 bases). V was clipped by 4 bases and J by 9 bases, with 16 bases between them. Germline V gives CDR1 WSHSY, CDR2 SAAADI. The CDR3 is 14 residues long. CDR3 amino acids: CASSVGGRGSEQFF. CDR3 coding DNA: TGCGCCAGCAGTGTGGGTGGGAGAGGAAGTGAGCAGTTCTTC.

The DNA of the CDR3 is TGTGCCAGCACCCACCCCTCGGCGGGGGACGAGCAGTACTTC. Translation: CASTHPSAGDEQYF. V gene TRBV5-5 combines with J gene TRBJ2-7, with 7 bases that match TRBD2. The CDR3 is 14 amino acids. Unmatched junction bases numbered 11, after V lost 6 bases and J lost 5 bases. CDR1 SGHKS and CDR2 YYEKEE come from the germline V gene (reference sequence).

In this sample, this clonotype turned up many times. The rearrangement joins TRBV12-3 or TRBV12-4 to TRBJ2-2, with D possibly being TRBD1 or TRBD2 (5 bases each). The CDR3 has 13 residues. Trimming removed 5 bases from V and 5 bases from J, with 9 bases in between. CDR3 bases: TGTGCCAGCAGTCCGGGGCGTACCGGGGAGCTGTTTTTT. It translates to CASSPGRTGELFF.

This clonotype was detected ten times or more. This sequence joins TRBV20-1 and TRBJ2-1; TRBD2 agrees at 14 bases. The V gene's germline CDR1 is DFQATT and CDR2 SNEGSKA (reference sequence). Trimming cost V 5 bases and J 6 bases; bases outside gene matches: 3. This CDR3 is 14 amino acids long. The CDR3 nucleotides read TGCAGTGCTTTGACTAGCGGGAGGGCCAATGAGCAGTTCTTC. Residues: CSALTSGRANEQFF.

This clonotype was found many times. The chain has TRBV20-1 and TRBJ2-7, with TRBD1 matching 10 bases. This CDR3 is built from 14 residues. Germline V gives CDR1 DFQATT, CDR2 SNEGSKA (reference sequence). The V and J ends lost 8 bases and 5 bases, in that order; junction bases with no gene match: 12. The CDR3 loop is CSPWPGQGPNEQYF. In DNA form, the CDR3 reads TGCAGTCCTTGGCCGGGACAGGGGCCTAACGAGCAGTACTTC.

This clonotype was found many times. The chain couples TRBV7-3 to TRBJ2-3; 7 nucleotides agree with TRBD2. Germline lookup yields CDR1 SGHTA and CDR2 FQGTGA. The length of the CDR3 is 16 residues. The J segment lost 5 bases and the V segment lost 5 bases, leaving 13 bases of the junction unmatched. The CDR3 loop is CASSPRAGVDGDTQYF. For the CDR3, the DNA is TGTGCCAGCAGCCCTCGGGCGGGAGTTGATGGAGATACGCAGTATTTT.

Ten or more counts support this clonotype. This chain joins TRBV7-2 and TRBJ2-1, with 7 nucleotides matching TRBD2. The ends lost 2 bases at V and 3 bases at J; junction bases unmatched: 4. The CDR3 extends over 15 amino acids. CDR1 is SGHTA and CDR2 is FQGNSA in the germline V gene. DNA for the CDR3: TGTGCCAGCAGCTTACGGCGGGAGCTCTACAATGAGCAGTTCTTC. This gives the protein CASSLRRELYNEQFF.

The V gene is TRBV7-3, the J gene TRBJ2-2; a weak D match, TRBD2 (7 bases). This CDR3 contains 15 residues. The germline V gene encodes CDR1 SGHTA and CDR2 FQGTGA. V dropped 1 base and J dropped 5 bases, with 11 bases sitting between them. In nucleotides, the CDR3 is TGTGCCAGCAGCTTAAGGGGGGGGGCGACCGGGGAGCTGTTTTTT. Its protein product is CASSLRGGATGELFF.

In the case of this clonotype: A clone one base away is much larger, so this may be a read error. This chain connects TRBV3-1 to TRBJ1-6; 9 nucleotides align to TRBD1. CDR3 length: 13 residues. CDR1 is LGHDT, CDR2 YNNKEL, per germline (reference sequence). With 8 bases clipped from V and 11 bases from J, the junction kept 7 bases outside the gene matches. The DNA of the CDR3 is TGTGCCAGCTCACAGGGGGCAATTACACCCCTCCACTTT. Encoded protein: CASSQGAITPLHF. Supplemented by reference TRBV3-1 and TRBJ1-6, the full variable domain reads DTAVSQTPKYLVTQMGNDKSIKCEQNLGHDTMYWYKQDSKKFLKIMFSYNNKELIINETVPNRFSPKSPDKAHLNLHINSLELGDSAVYFCASSQGAITPLHFGNGTRLTVT.